This T cell receptor (beta chain) is drawn from a study of CD8 T cells in Susac syndrome. From blood CD8+ and CD4+ T cells, the TCR beta chain was sequenced. The V gene's germline CDR1 is SGHDT and CDR2 YYEEEE. With 10 bases removed from V and 2 bases from J, the gap between germline ends came to 21 bases. The CDR3 has 15 residues. The RNA input was roughly 0.45 to 1 ug, and it was reverse transcribed with random hexamers. TCRdb recomputed calls from the immunoSEQ multiplex PCR reads with MiXCR, one row per CDR3 protein. Of fewer than 150,000 distinct CDR3 sequences in the sample, around nine tenths were seen once.

The specimen was CD8+ T cells from PBMCs. V usage is TRBV5-6 and J usage is TRBJ1-2, with D perhaps TRBD1 (5 bases). This clonotype originated in a human donor with multiple sclerosis. The DNA for the CDR3 is TGTGCCGGCCATGCACGGGGGTTCTCCAACTATGGCTACACCTTC. Its translation: CAGHARGFSNYGYTF. The whole variable domain, filled in from reference TRBV5-6 and TRBJ1-2, reads DAGVTQSPTHLIKTRGQQVTLRCSPKSGHDTVSWYQQALGQGPQFIFQYYEEEERQRGNFPDRFSGHQFPNYSSELNVNALLLGDSALYLCAGHARGFSNYGYTFGSGTRLTVV.